The 24 T cell receptor beta chains reported below all come from one sample, sequenced in a study of cytomegalovirus exposure and HLA in healthy donors. 13 Jbeta primers and 60 Vbeta primers were used for the PCR. The data were produced by immunoSEQ multiplex PCR, yet TCRdb's version contains in-frame clones alone and is incomplete. The repertoire holds about 200,000 clones, with roughly 85% as singletons. The sequenced sample consisted of PBMCs. These receptor sequences come from a man younger than 35 in good health and CMV-seronegative.

The gene calls are TRBV4-3 and TRBJ2-1; D gene ambiguous. V gave up 4 bases and J gave up 0 bases, with 7 bases separating them. There are 14 residues in the CDR3. Germline CDR1 reads LGHNA; CDR2 reads YSLEER. CDR3 nucleotides: TGCGCCAGCAGCCGAGGTGACTCCTACAATGAGCAGTTCTTC. This sequence encodes CASSRGDSYNEQFF.

The chain uses TRBV7-9 and TRBJ2-7; 8 bases map to TRBD2. The CDR3 extends over 15 amino acids. V trimming: 5 bases; J trimming: 6 bases; junction bases outside the gene matches: 12. The germline V gene has CDR1 SEHNR and CDR2 FQNEAQ (reference sequence). The CDR3: CASSRGGTRLGEQYF. The CDR3 DNA sequence: TGTGCCAGCAGCCGGGGGGGGACCAGATTGGGCGAGCAGTACTTC.

The rearrangement joins TRBV7-2 to TRBJ2-2; maybe TRBD2 (6 bases). Germline V CDR1 and CDR2: SGHTA, FQGNSA. CDR3 length: 15 amino acids. V lost 5 bases, J lost 5 bases, and 15 bases lay in between. CDR3 sequence: CASSRGNRRTGELFF. In DNA, the CDR3 is TGTGCCAGCAGCCGGGGGAACCGGCGGACCGGGGAGCTGTTTTTT.

This rearrangement joins TRBV4-2 to TRBJ2-5; the match to TRBD1 covers 9 bases. The CDR3 runs to 14 residues. Germline CDR1 LGHNA, CDR2 YNFKEQ. V lost 3 bases and J lost 3; bases outside the gene matches: 2. CDR3 sequence (DNA): TGTGCCAGCAGCCATGGGACAGGGAAAGAGACCCAGTACTTC. As protein: CASSHGTGKETQYF.

V and J are TRBV4-2 and TRBJ2-2; D not certain. The CDR3 consists of 17 residues. The V end lost 0 bases, the J end lost 0 bases, and 11 bases lay between the germline ends. Germline V gene sequence: CDR1 LGHNA, CDR2 YNFKEQ. CDR3 nucleotide sequence: TGTGCCAGCAGCCAAGATTTGACATTCGCGAACACCGGGGAGCTGTTTTTT. Translating it yields CASSQDLTFANTGELFF.

The chain joins TRBV15 to TRBJ2-3; maybe TRBD2 (6 bases). V was clipped by 1 base and J by 1 base, with 6 bases between them. CDR1 and CDR2 from the germline V gene are LNHNV and YYDKDF (reference sequence). The CDR3 runs 14 residues. The CDR3 reads CATSRGGGTDTQYF. DNA for the CDR3: TGTGCCACCAGCAGAGGCGGGGGCACAGATACGCAGTATTTT. Full variable domain (missing parts from reference TRBV15 and TRBJ2-3): DAMVIQNPRYQVTQFGKPVTLSCSQTLNHNVMYWYQQKSSQAPKLLFHYYDKDFNNEADTPDNFQSRRPNTSFCFLDIRSPGLGDTAMYLCATSRGGGTDTQYFGPGTRLTVL.

This clone was counted a few times. This chain joins TRBV28 and TRBJ1-1, with D tentatively TRBD1 (6 bases). Deletions cut 4 bases from V and 9 bases from J, with 9 bases between. This CDR3 contains 11 residues. Germline V gene lookup returns CDR1 MDHEN and CDR2 SYDVKM. CDR3 in amino acids: CASSSQGKAFF. The CDR3 region has the DNA TGTGCCAGCAGTTCCCAGGGGAAAGCTTTCTTT.

This chain connects TRBV4-3 to TRBJ2-3; the match to TRBD2 covers 12 bases. J was trimmed by 4 bases and V by 1 base; bases with no gene match: 3. The CDR3 has 16 amino acids. Germline-derived CDR1 and CDR2 are LGHNA and YSLEER. The CDR3 DNA follows: TGCGCCAGCAGCCAAGCTAGCGGGGGGGCCGCAGATACGCAGTATTTT. Encoded protein: CASSQASGGAADTQYF.

The chain has TRBV4-2 and TRBJ2-3; weak D call: TRBD1 (5 bases). Germline V gene data show CDR1 as LGHNA and CDR2 as YNFKEQ. V was trimmed by 1 base and J by 1 base, leaving 9 bases between them. CDR3 length: 15 amino acids. The CDR3 nucleotides are TGTGCCAGCAGCCAAGCCAGGGATGGCACAGATACGCAGTATTTT. This sequence encodes CASSQARDGTDTQYF.

V is TRBV7-8 and J is TRBJ2-2; D is ambiguous. Germline lookup yields CDR1 SGHVS and CDR2 FQNEAQ. Trimming stripped 6 bases from V and 8 bases from J, with 22 bases between. The CDR3 extends over 16 amino acids. CDR3 loop: CASRVGRALRPGELFF. The CDR3 region has the DNA TGTGCCAGCAGAGTGGGCCGAGCCCTCCGGCCTGGGGAGCTGTTTTTT.

A few counts support this clone. The rearrangement joins TRBV4-3 to TRBJ2-1, with a possible D match to TRBD2 (6 bases). CDR3 length equals 19 residues. With 0 bases removed from V and 4 bases from J, the gap between germline ends came to 22 bases. Germline V gives CDR1 LGHNA, CDR2 YSLEER. The CDR3 region is CASSQDFPLSGRRYNEQFF. In DNA, the CDR3 is TGCGCCAGCAGCCAAGATTTCCCCCTTAGTGGGAGGAGGTACAATGAGCAGTTCTTC.

This clone turned up a few times. The chain combines TRBV5-1 with TRBJ1-4; possible D gene TRBD1, 5 bases. Looked up from germline, CDR1 is SGHRS and CDR2 is YFSETQ. V was clipped by 1 base and J by 8 bases, with 18 bases between them. This CDR3 spans 16 amino acids. The CDR3 loop reads CASSLSPPGVGEKLFF. As DNA, the CDR3 is TGCGCCAGCAGCTTGTCCCCCCCGGGGGTGGGGGAAAAACTGTTTTTT.

J is TRBJ1-1 and V is TRBV5-4; a weak D match, TRBD1 (5 bases). The V gene lost 4 bases and the J gene lost 0 bases, with 19 bases spanning the gap. The CDR3 extends over 17 amino acids. The V gene's germline CDR1 is SGHNT and CDR2 YYREEE (reference sequence). DNA for the CDR3: TGTGCCAGCAGCGGAGGGACGCAGAACTTCATGAACACTGAAGCTTTCTTT. Protein sequence: CASSGGTQNFMNTEAFF.

In its sample, this clone was seen a few times. The chain joins TRBV4-2 to TRBJ1-1; 9 bases fit TRBD1. The CDR3 sequence is 17 residues long. Germline trimming cut 0 bases from V and 4 bases from J; bases unmatched to any gene: 9. Germline CDR1 LGHNA, CDR2 YNFKEQ. For the CDR3, the DNA is TGTGCCAGCAGCCAAGAAATGGGACAGGGTACCGGCACTGAAGCTTTCTTT. It translates to CASSQEMGQGTGTEAFF.

In its sample, this clone was seen a few times. V is TRBV18 and J is TRBJ1-5; TRBD1 might be the D (6 bases). This CDR3 comprises 15 residues. V lost 1 base to trimming and J lost 0 bases, with 7 bases between them. CDR1 is KGHSH and CDR2 is LQKENI in the germline V gene. DNA of the CDR3: TGTGCCAGCTCACCACTGGGGGCTAGCAATCAGCCCCAGCATTTT. Translated: CASSPLGASNQPQHF.

The chain has TRBV30 and TRBJ1-2; D perhaps matches TRBD1 (6 bases). Germline loops: CDR1 GTSNPN, CDR2 SVGIG (reference sequence). CDR3 length: 12 amino acids. The V and J ends lost 5 bases and 5 bases respectively, with 12 bases between them. This CDR3 is CAWGPGDYGYTF. The DNA for the CDR3 is TGTGCCTGGGGCCCAGGGGATTATGGCTACACCTTC.

This clone was picked up one time. The junction and the germline gene differ at one end; a read error may be behind it. The chain employs TRBV20-1 and TRBJ2-7; D may be TRBD1 (5 bases). This CDR3 has 11 residues. Germline lookup yields CDR1 DFQATT and CDR2 SNEGSKA (reference sequence). The CDR3 DNA reads as TGCGGTGCTAGACAGAACTACGAGCAGTACTTC. Translating gives CGARQNYEQYF.

J is TRBJ1-4 and V is TRBV7-9; D is unclear. Per the germline V gene, CDR1 is SEHNR and CDR2 is FQNEAQ (reference sequence). The length of the CDR3 is 14 residues. V was cut by 5 bases and J by 0 bases, with 7 bases left in between. CDR3 protein: CASSHSATNEKLFF. CDR3 DNA sequence: TGTGCCAGCAGCCACTCTGCAACTAATGAAAAACTGTTTTTT.

V and J are TRBV5-1 and TRBJ2-3, with 11 bases lining up with TRBD2. J lost 2 bases, V lost 0 bases, and 2 bases had no gene match. Germline lookup yields CDR1 SGHRS and CDR2 YFSETQ. The CDR3 totals 16 residues. The CDR3 coding sequence is TGCGCCAGCAGCTTGGGGGGACTAGCGGACACAGATACGCAGTATTTT. As protein: CASSLGGLADTDTQYF.

This chain uses TRBV10-3 with TRBJ1-1, with 9 bases matching TRBD1. Trimming at V came to 4 bases and at J to 4 bases, leaving 10 bases not matched to a gene. Germline CDR1 ENHRY, CDR2 SYGVKD. CDR3 length: 16 residues. Here the CDR3 DNA reads TGTGCCATCAGTGTTGCACAGGGGGCGTTTTCCACTGAAGCTTTCTTT. This gives the protein CAISVAQGAFSTEAFF.

This chain connects TRBV6-1 to TRBJ2-6; 10 bases match TRBD1. CDR3 length equals 19 residues. In germline, CDR1 is MNHNS, CDR2 SASEGT. V lost 4 bases to trimming and J lost 0 bases; unmatched junction nucleotides: 9. CDR3 sequence: CASSGVPTGGSSGANVLTF. In DNA, the CDR3 is TGTGCCAGCAGTGGAGTCCCGACAGGGGGCAGCTCTGGGGCCAACGTCCTGACTTTC.

The chain has TRBV18 and TRBJ2-5; maybe TRBD1 (5 bases). Trimming cost V 6 bases and J 2 bases, with 13 bases left between them. Germline CDR1 and CDR2: KGHSH and LQKENI. CDR3 length: 14 amino acids. CDR3: CASSLDRGQETQYF. The CDR3 DNA reads TGTGCCAGCTCCCTTGACAGAGGACAAGAGACCCAGTACTTC. Drawing the rest from reference TRBV18 and TRBJ2-5, the complete variable domain is NAGVMQNPRHLVRRRGQEARLRCSPMKGHSHVYWYRQLPEEGLKFMVYLQKENIIDESGMPKERFSAEFPKEGPSILRIQQVVRGDSAAYFCASSLDRGQETQYFGPGTRLLVL.

The chain has TRBV9 and TRBJ2-2; the D is unclear. V lost 2 bases to trimming and J lost 5 bases, with 7 bases between them. This CDR3 is 13 amino acids long. Per the germline V gene, CDR1 is SGDLS and CDR2 is YYNGEE. The CDR3 loop is CASSVDSTGELFF. CDR3 nucleotide sequence: TGTGCCAGCAGCGTCGACTCGACCGGGGAGCTGTTTTTT.

CDR3 region: CSVAERGGLEQFF. CDR3 nucleotide sequence: TGCAGCGTTGCGGAGCGGGGGGGGCTTGAGCAGTTCTTC. The chain is built from TRBV29-1 and TRBJ2-1, with 10 bases lining up with TRBD2. V shed 4 bases and J 9 bases; nucleotides not matched to a gene: 6. Germline values: CDR1 SQVTM, CDR2 ANQGSEA. The length of the CDR3 is 13 residues.